A single sample is the source of the 9 T cell receptor beta chains below, sequenced in a study of cytomegalovirus exposure and HLA in healthy donors. The PCR ran on 60 Vbeta and 13 Jbeta primers. Data came from immunoSEQ multiplex PCR; TCRdb stores just in-frame clones and leaves some out. This table holds 200,000 to 250,000 clones, 82% found once. The sequenced material came from PBMCs. Receptors were obtained from a woman in her 40s in good health and CMV-seronegative.

V usage is TRBV5-1 and J usage is TRBJ1-1; D is perhaps TRBD1 (5 bases). Germline CDR1 and CDR2: SGHRS and YFSETQ. V was shortened by 2 bases and J by 2 bases, with 10 bases between the two germline ends. This CDR3 is built from 14 residues. This CDR3 reads CASSLRGTNTEAFF. CDR3 in DNA: TGCGCCAGCAGCTTAAGGGGCACAAACACTGAAGCTTTCTTT.

The genes are TRBV5-1 and TRBJ2-7; 9 bases fit TRBD1. The CDR3 runs 19 residues. Germline loops: CDR1 SGHRS, CDR2 YFSETQ. V was clipped by 2 bases and J by 7 bases; unmatched bases: 22. The CDR3, as DNA: TGCGCCAGCAGCTTCCTTCCCATGGGTGGGGGACAGGGCCTACTGGAGCAGTACTTC. Translation gives CASSFLPMGGGQGLLEQYF.

This chain links TRBV19 with TRBJ2-1; 10 positions match TRBD1. Germline lookup yields CDR1 LNHDA and CDR2 SQIVND (reference sequence). There are 15 residues in the CDR3. The trim removed 5 bases at V and 2 bases at J, leaving 3 bases unmatched. The CDR3 DNA reads as TGTGCCAGTAGTTTGGGACAGGGGACCTACAATGAGCAGTTCTTC. Protein sequence: CASSLGQGTYNEQFF. Variable domain in full (rest from reference TRBV19 and TRBJ2-1): DGGITQSPKYLFRKEGQNVTLSCEQNLNHDAMYWYRQDPGQGLRLIYYSQIVNDFQKGDIAEGYSVSREKKESFPLTVTSAQKNPTAFYLCASSLGQGTYNEQFFGPGTRLTVL.

The V call is TRBV10-3, the J call TRBJ1-4, with 11 bases that match TRBD1. This CDR3 has 14 residues. Losses at the gene ends were 7 bases for V and 6 bases for J; bases not matched to a gene: 4. Germline V gene lookup returns CDR1 ENHRY and CDR2 SYGVKD. This CDR3 is CAIKGTGGDEKLFF. As DNA, the CDR3 is TGTGCCATCAAGGGGACAGGGGGAGATGAAAAACTGTTTTTT.

The chain links TRBV30 to TRBJ2-7; D perhaps matches TRBD1 (6 bases). The CDR3 spans 13 residues. The ends were cut back, 7 bases at V and 3 bases at J, with 16 bases in the middle. Germline V gene sequence: CDR1 GTSNPN, CDR2 SVGIG (reference sequence). CDR3 loop: CASTDSIGYEQYF. The CDR3 DNA follows: TGTGCCTCTACGGACAGTATTGGCTACGAGCAGTACTTC. Variable domain in full (rest from reference TRBV30 and TRBJ2-7): SQTIHQWPATLVQPVGSPLSLECTVEGTSNPNLYWYRQAAGRGLQLLFYSVGIGQISSEVPQNLSASRPQDRQFILSSKKLLLSDSGFYLCASTDSIGYEQYFGPGTRLTVT.

The chain combines TRBV2 with TRBJ2-3; 8 bases align to TRBD2. This CDR3 region has 15 residues. V lost 5 bases and J lost 0; bases outside the gene matches: 4. The germline CDR1 and CDR2 sequences are SNHLY and FYNNEI. Here the CDR3 reads CASSLASGSTDTQYF. The CDR3 DNA follows: TGTGCCAGCAGTTTGGCTAGCGGGAGCACAGATACGCAGTATTTT. Using reference TRBV2 and TRBJ2-3 for the parts outside the CDR3, the full variable domain is EPEVTQTPSHQVTQMGQEVILRCVPISNHLYFYWYRQILGQKVEFLVSFYNNEISEKSEIFDDQFSVERPDGSNFTLKIRSTKLEDSAMYFCASSLASGSTDTQYFGPGTRLTVL.

This clone was counted at least ten times. The genes are TRBV6-6 and TRBJ2-7, with D possibly matching TRBD2 (6 bases). The CDR3 is made up of 14 amino acids. Germline CDR1 reads MNHNY; CDR2 reads SVGAGI (reference sequence). The germline V and J ends were trimmed by 0 bases and 7 bases, with 13 bases remaining between them. The CDR3 loop is CASSYSGSGWEQYF. The DNA for the CDR3 is TGTGCCAGCAGTTACTCAGGTAGCGGCTGGGAGCAGTACTTC.

V usage is TRBV11-2 and J usage is TRBJ2-7; TRBD1 matches 8 bases. The ends lost 5 bases at V and 2 bases at J; junction bases unmatched: 5. CDR3 size: 14 residues. CDR1 and CDR2 (germline): SGHAT, FQNNGV. The CDR3 here is CASSPGQGPYEQYF. The CDR3 DNA follows: TGTGCCAGCAGCCCTGGACAGGGCCCCTACGAGCAGTACTTC.

The J gene is TRBJ1-5, the V gene TRBV5-1; TRBD1 might be the D (5 bases). V was pared by 3 bases and J by 2 bases, with 18 bases between. The CDR3 is 17 residues long. Germline V lookup: CDR1 SGHRS, CDR2 YFSETQ. CDR3 sequence reads: CASSSTQGAGGNQPQHF. In DNA, the CDR3 is TGCGCCAGCAGCTCCACCCAGGGCGCCGGCGGCAATCAGCCCCAGCATTTT.